Listed below are T cell receptor beta chains from one sample, sequenced in a study of spatial heterogeneity in lung cancer. TCRdb re-derived calls from the 5' RACE reads in MiXCR, one entry per CDR3 protein. The repertoire holds approximately 92,000 distinct CDR3 sequences, with 10% to 15% as singletons. The sample was PBMCs, taken at surgery. The receptors derive from a male donor with early-stage non-small cell lung cancer. The CDR3 runs from the conserved cysteine through the conserved F or W. The D gene is left open where the match is weak. Size values are once, few and many counts, or a class for expanded clones, and some rows have none.

V gene	clone size	J gene	D gene	CDR3 protein	CDR3 DNA
TRBV20-1	.	TRBJ1-2	.	CSAPRAGRGYTF	TGCAGTGCCCCTAGGGCAGGGAGGGGCTACACCTTC
TRBV5-1	few	TRBJ2-7	TRBD1	CASSSDREREQYF	TGCGCCAGCAGTTCGGACAGGGAACGCGAGCAGTACTTC
TRBV6-2/TRBV6-3	.	TRBJ2-1	.	CASTPRMGHEQFF	TGTGCCAGCACTCCCAGGATGGGCCATGAGCAGTTCTTC
TRBV7-8	.	TRBJ1-2	.	CASSLGNNYGYTF	TGTGCCAGCAGCTTGGGGAATAACTATGGCTACACCTTC
TRBV20-1	few	TRBJ2-3	.	CSARRTVGTDTQYF	TGCAGTGCTAGAAGGACAGTAGGCACAGATACGCAGTATTTT
TRBV28	few	TRBJ2-3	TRBD1	CASRHRDRGRSSTDTQYF	TGTGCCAGCAGACACCGGGACAGGGGGCGTTCTAGCACAGATACGCAGTATTTT
TRBV27	few	TRBJ2-7	.	CASSLFRENEQYF	TGTGCCAGCAGTTTATTCAGGGAAAACGAGCAGTACTTC
TRBV5-1	few	TRBJ2-1	TRBD1	CASSLDRGVNEQFF	TGCGCCAGCAGCTTGGACAGGGGCGTAAATGAGCAGTTCTTC
TRBV2	hyperexpanded	TRBJ1-5	.	CASSEWGTSQPQHF	TGTGCCAGCAGTGAATGGGGGACAAGTCAGCCCCAGCATTTT
TRBV12-3/TRBV12-4	few	TRBJ1-1	.	CASIDSMNTEAFF	TGTGCCAGCATCGACAGCATGAACACTGAAGCTTTCTTT
TRBV7-2	few	TRBJ2-2	TRBD1	CASRITGGDTGELFF	TGTGCCAGCAGAATTACAGGGGGCGACACCGGGGAGCTGTTTTTT
TRBV5-1	few	TRBJ2-7	TRBD1	CASSLTGDGHEQYF	TGCGCCAGCAGCTTGACAGGGGACGGCCACGAGCAGTACTTC
TRBV6-1	once	TRBJ2-7	.	CASSNSLIHEQYF	TGTGCCAGCAGTAACAGTTTGATCCACGAGCAGTACTTC
TRBV7-9	.	TRBJ2-5	TRBD2	CASSLGLARETQYF	TGTGCCAGCAGCTTGGGACTAGCGCGAGAGACCCAGTACTTC
TRBV9	.	TRBJ2-7	.	CASSPAGQSYEQYF	TGTGCCAGCAGCCCCGCGGGACAGTCCTACGAGCAGTACTTC
TRBV7-2	.	TRBJ1-5	.	CASSPRWGGDQPQHF	TGTGCCAGCAGCCCCAGGTGGGGAGGCGATCAGCCCCAGCATTTT
TRBV9	many	TRBJ2-3	.	CASSVAGSGALTDTQYF	TGTGCCAGCAGCGTAGCAGGTAGCGGAGCACTCACAGATACGCAGTATTTT
TRBV24-1	few	TRBJ2-5	TRBD1	CATSEWRQGQFQETQYF	TGTGCCACCAGTGAATGGAGACAGGGACAATTTCAAGAGACCCAGTACTTC
TRBV7-3	few	TRBJ2-3	.	CASSWTARTDTQYF	TGTGCCAGCAGCTGGACAGCCCGCACAGATACGCAGTATTTT
TRBV27	.	TRBJ2-1	TRBD2	CATSFKGLAGAGSYNEQFF	TGTGCCACCTCTTTTAAAGGGCTAGCGGGAGCGGGCTCCTACAATGAGCAGTTCTTC
TRBV12-3/TRBV12-4	.	TRBJ2-7	TRBD1	CASIRDRSSYEQYF	TGTGCCAGCATTAGGGACAGGAGCTCCTACGAGCAGTACTTC
TRBV6-1	.	TRBJ1-1	TRBD1	CANPGGPGGWAEAFF	TGTGCCAACCCCGGTGGGCCAGGGGGCTGGGCTGAAGCTTTCTTT
TRBV7-9	.	TRBJ2-1	TRBD2	CASSLTSGQGNEQFF	TGTGCCAGCAGCCTCACTAGCGGACAAGGCAATGAGCAGTTCTTC
TRBV7-9	many	TRBJ1-2	.	CASSLKPGSYGYTF	TGTGCCAGCAGCTTAAAGCCAGGGTCCTATGGCTACACCTTC
TRBV20-1	few	TRBJ2-2	TRBD2	CSARGTSGRAINTGELFF	TGCAGTGCTAGGGGGACTAGCGGGAGGGCAATCAACACCGGGGAGCTGTTTTTT
TRBV9	few	TRBJ1-5	TRBD1	CASSVGQGVNQPQHF	TGTGCCAGCAGCGTAGGACAGGGGGTTAATCAGCCCCAGCATTTT
TRBV10-1	.	TRBJ2-5	.	CASSGAGRGPPQETQYF	TGCGCCAGCAGTGGGGCGGGGCGGGGGCCACCCCAAGAGACCCAGTACTTC
TRBV4-3	.	TRBJ1-6	.	CASSQDQGGNSPLHF	TGCGCCAGCAGCCAAGACCAGGGTGGGAATTCACCCCTCCACTTT
TRBV6-2/TRBV6-3	few	TRBJ1-1	TRBD1	CASRRTGGMAFF	TGTGCCAGCAGACGGACAGGAGGGATGGCTTTCTTT
TRBV12-3/TRBV12-4	few	TRBJ1-4	TRBD1	CASSRDRGEKLFF	TGTGCCAGCAGTCGGGACAGGGGGGAAAAACTGTTTTTT
TRBV20-1	many	TRBJ2-1	.	CSARTDTWNDEQFF	TGCAGTGCTAGAACGGACACCTGGAATGATGAGCAGTTCTTC
TRBV7-2	.	TRBJ2-5	.	CASSLAGSRETQYF	TGTGCCAGCAGCTTAGCTGGCAGCCGGGAGACCCAGTACTTC
TRBV7-2	few	TRBJ2-2	.	CASSLAPGSSGELFF	TGTGCCAGCAGCTTAGCGCCGGGCAGCTCCGGGGAGCTGTTTTTT
TRBV5-1	.	TRBJ2-6	.	CASSLYSGANVLTF	TGCGCCAGCAGCTTGTACTCTGGGGCCAACGTCCTGACTTTC
TRBV6-5	.	TRBJ1-2	.	CASSYSLKGFYGYTF	TGTGCCAGCAGTTACTCGCTCAAGGGCTTCTATGGCTACACCTTC
TRBV6-2/TRBV6-3	.	TRBJ1-6	.	CASRDSTNSPLHF	TGTGCCAGCAGAGACAGCACGAATTCACCCCTCCACTTT
TRBV12-3/TRBV12-4	.	TRBJ1-5	.	CASSLTGPNQPQHF	TGTGCCAGCAGTTTGACAGGTCCTAATCAGCCCCAGCATTTT
TRBV2	.	TRBJ1-2	TRBD1	CASSARTGSFNYGYTF	TGTGCCAGCAGTGCTCGGACAGGGTCCTTTAACTATGGCTACACCTTC
TRBV28	.	TRBJ2-7	.	CASTLTGQAAYEQYF	TGTGCCAGCACCCTCACGGGACAAGCCGCCTACGAGCAGTACTTC
TRBV7-8	many	TRBJ2-1	.	CASKLSWSPMNEQFF	TGTGCCAGCAAACTTTCTTGGAGCCCCATGAATGAGCAGTTCTTC
TRBV7-8	many	TRBJ2-7	TRBD1	CASSLRTGTGINEQYF	TGTGCCAGCAGCCTAAGAACCGGGACAGGAATCAACGAGCAGTACTTC
TRBV30	many	TRBJ1-5	.	CAWRLGNQPQHF	TGTGCCTGGAGGTTAGGAAATCAGCCCCAGCATTTT
TRBV30	few	TRBJ1-6	.	CAWSVRDSPLHF	TGTGCCTGGAGTGTGAGGGATTCACCCCTCCACTTT
TRBV28	few	TRBJ2-1	TRBD2	CASRLGGGYNEQFF	TGTGCCAGCCGACTGGGGGGGGGCTACAATGAGCAGTTCTTC
TRBV6-2/TRBV6-3	many	TRBJ1-6	TRBD1	CASSPLGQATYNSPLHF	TGTGCCAGCAGCCCGCTCGGACAGGCCACCTATAATTCACCCCTCCACTTT
TRBV30	.	TRBJ2-1	TRBD2	CAWGTSQDNEQFF	TGTGCCTGGGGGACTAGCCAGGACAATGAGCAGTTCTTC
TRBV25-1	many	TRBJ2-1	.	CASSERGSNEQFF	TGTGCCAGCAGTGAGCGTGGTAGCAATGAGCAGTTCTTC
TRBV7-9	few	TRBJ1-5	.	CASSFRDQPQHF	TGTGCCAGCAGCTTCCGGGATCAGCCCCAGCATTTT
TRBV7-2	.	TRBJ2-7	.	CASSFDSRPQPYEQYF	TGTGCCAGCAGCTTTGATTCCCGACCGCAGCCATACGAGCAGTACTTC
TRBV30	few	TRBJ2-7	.	CAWKSGLRPYEQYF	TGTGCCTGGAAGTCGGGACTTCGACCCTACGAGCAGTACTTC
TRBV14	.	TRBJ2-1	TRBD2	CASSLLAGVVTEQFF	TGTGCCAGCAGCCTTCTAGCGGGAGTCGTTACCGAGCAGTTCTTC
TRBV29-1	.	TRBJ2-1	TRBD2	CSVEGLAYNEQFF	TGCAGCGTTGAGGGACTAGCGTACAATGAGCAGTTCTTC
TRBV7-2	few	TRBJ2-7	.	CASSLDSTPLEQYF	TGTGCCAGCAGCTTAGATTCCACCCCCCTCGAGCAGTACTTC
TRBV7-3	.	TRBJ2-2	.	CASSQDSLNTGELFF	TGTGCCAGCAGCCAAGACAGTCTGAACACCGGGGAGCTGTTTTTT
TRBV5-4	many	TRBJ1-1	.	CASSVGQMNTEAFF	TGTGCCAGCAGCGTAGGACAGATGAACACTGAAGCTTTCTTT
TRBV4-1	few	TRBJ2-1	.	CASSHEPRTTDYNEQFF	TGCGCCAGCAGCCATGAGCCTCGGACTACGGACTACAATGAGCAGTTCTTC
TRBV4-2	few	TRBJ2-4	.	CASSQELIAGQNIQYF	TGTGCCAGCAGCCAAGAATTGATAGCAGGCCAAAACATTCAGTACTTC
TRBV5-1	few	TRBJ1-6	.	CASSLGSHNSPLHF	TGCGCCAGCAGCTTGGGGTCCCATAATTCACCCCTCCACTTT
TRBV18	.	TRBJ1-5	TRBD1	CASSPDRDWSNQPQHF	TGTGCCAGCTCACCCGACAGGGATTGGAGCAATCAGCCCCAGCATTTT